This passage covers 10 T cell receptor beta chains from one sample sequenced in a study of T cells in Graves' hyperthyroidism and ophthalmopathy. Regions amplified from RNA transcripts were the TCR beta CDR3 regions. TCR CDR3 regions were first amplified by RT-PCR with HTBI primers. TCRdb ran MiXCR on the multiplex PCR reads and lists one entry per CDR3 protein. The table includes about 600,000 distinct CDR3 sequences, around 15% detected once. The sequenced material came from blood. The source of these receptors is a woman aged 40-49 years with Graves' ophthalmopathy.

This clonotype was recorded at least ten times. In nucleotides, the CDR3 is TGTGCTAGTGGTTTGAACCGACAGGGTTTCGGAGGCTATGGCTACACCTTC. This translates into CASGLNRQGFGGYGYTF. V usage is TRBV12-5 and J usage is TRBJ1-2; 7 bases line up with TRBD1. The CDR3 runs 17 residues. The trim removed 2 bases at V and 4 bases at J, leaving 13 bases unmatched. Germline CDR1 and CDR2: LGHNT and FRNRAP.

The CDR3 nucleotides read TGTGCCAGCAGTAAAAACCCCGGAGGGAGCAATCAGCCCCAGCATTTT. Protein product: CASSKNPGGSNQPQHF. This chain connects TRBV6-1 to TRBJ1-5; D remains ambiguous. The CDR3 has 16 residues. Trimming removed 5 bases from V and 1 base from J, with 15 bases in between. The V gene's germline CDR1 is MNHNS and CDR2 SASEGT.

The J gene is TRBJ2-7, the V gene TRBV6-5, with TRBD2 identical over 8 bases. J gave up 1 base and V 2 bases, and 13 bases lay outside the gene matches. CDR3 size: 18 residues. Germline V CDR1 and CDR2: MNHEY, SVGAGI. CDR3 region: CASSYPPRGSGGSYEQYF. In DNA form, the CDR3 reads TGTGCCAGCAGTTACCCACCGAGGGGGAGCGGGGGTTCCTACGAGCAGTACTTC.

This clonotype was observed a handful of times. The J gene is TRBJ1-5, the V gene TRBV19, with D unresolved. This CDR3 has 14 amino acids. Looked up from germline, CDR1 is LNHDA and CDR2 is SQIVND (reference sequence). Trimming removed 9 bases from V and 0 bases from J, with 12 bases in between. CDR3 nucleotides: TGTGCCAGCAGTTACGGGATTAGCAATCAGCCCCAGCATTTT. Residues: CASSYGISNQPQHF. The variable domain in full, completed from reference TRBV19 and TRBJ1-5, reads DGGITQSPKYLFRKEGQNVTLSCEQNLNHDAMYWYRQDPGQGLRLIYYSQIVNDFQKGDIAEGYSVSREKKESFPLTVTSAQKNPTAFYLCASSYGISNQPQHFGDGTRLSIL.

The CDR3 protein is CASIRKEGLNEQFF. CDR3 coding DNA: TGTGCCAGCATTCGAAAAGAGGGTTTAAATGAGCAGTTCTTC. V is TRBV7-9 and J is TRBJ2-1, with D perhaps matching TRBD2 (5 bases). The CDR3 sequence is 14 residues long. The V gene's germline CDR1 is SEHNR and CDR2 FQNEAQ (reference sequence). The V end lost 7 bases, the J end lost 7 bases, and 17 bases lay between the germline ends.

V usage is TRBV9 and J usage is TRBJ2-1; TRBD2 agrees at 15 bases. CDR3 length equals 16 residues. Germline V CDR1 and CDR2: SGDLS, YYNGEE. The V gene end was trimmed by 6 bases and the J gene end by 2 bases; junction bases not matched to a gene: 3. CDR3 region: CASTGLAGGTYNEQFF. The CDR3 DNA follows: TGTGCCAGCACGGGACTAGCGGGAGGCACCTACAATGAGCAGTTCTTC.

This clonotype showed up just a few times. The rearrangement links TRBV3-1 to TRBJ2-2; D is undetermined. The CDR3 runs 17 residues. Germline assignment: CDR1 LGHDT and CDR2 YNNKEL (reference sequence). V lost 4 bases to trimming and J lost 7 bases, with 22 bases between them. The CDR3 region has the DNA TGTGCCAGCAGCCCCCGAGCCCCCGGTACAATAGGCGGGGAGCTGTTTTTT. Its protein is CASSPRAPGTIGGELFF.

This clonotype was counted at least ten times. V gene TRBV3-1 combines with J gene TRBJ2-1; no clear D gene. The CDR3 covers 12 residues. Germline assignment: CDR1 LGHDT and CDR2 YNNKEL (reference sequence). V was pared by 1 base and J by 6 bases, with 4 bases between. The CDR3 is CASSQGSNEQFF. The CDR3 DNA is TGTGCCAGCAGCCAAGGTTCCAATGAGCAGTTCTTC.

The chain employs TRBV5-1 and TRBJ2-2; no reliable D call. The ends were cut back, 5 bases at V and 4 bases at J, with 12 bases in the middle. Germline CDR1 SGHRS, CDR2 YFSETQ. This CDR3 is built from 14 residues. Here the CDR3 reads CASSDSSFTGELFF. The CDR3 DNA reads as TGCGCCAGCAGTGATAGCTCTTTCACCGGGGAGCTGTTTTTT.

V is TRBV5-4 and J is TRBJ2-2; D is possibly TRBD1 (7 bases). Germline V gives CDR1 SGHNT, CDR2 YYREEE (reference sequence). Trimming left V 0 bases short and J 7 bases short, with 10 bases between. The CDR3 extends over 14 amino acids. The CDR3 region has the DNA TGTGCCAGCAGCTTGGGACAGGGACTCGGGGAGCTGTTTTTT. It yields the protein CASSLGQGLGELFF.